This record looks at one T cell receptor beta chain sequence and its context. The antigen remains undetermined. These data come from a study of cytomegalovirus exposure and HLA in healthy donors. Whole-study results and caveats: According to the study, 150 to 200 TCR beta chains were cytomegalovirus-associated. A few chains linked to CMV were shown in vitro to be specific for CMV antigens.

V lost 6 bases, J lost 1 base, and 9 bases lay in between. CDR1 and CDR2 (germline): KGHSH, LQKENI. This CDR3 region has 13 residues. Produced via immunoSEQ multiplex PCR; TCRdb's table is partial and in-frame only. The sample carries about 64,000 clones, around 92% recorded once. V gene TRBV18 combines with J gene TRBJ1-1; D might be TRBD1 (6 bases). Source material: PBMCs. The source of this sequence is a woman aged 18-30 years in good health and CMV-seronegative. Here the CDR3 DNA reads TGTGCCAGCTCGACGGGACAGAACACTGAAGCTTTCTTT. This gives the protein CASSTGQNTEAFF. Full variable domain (remainder filled in from reference TRBV18 and TRBJ1-1): NAGVMQNPRHLVRRRGQEARLRCSPMKGHSHVYWYRQLPEEGLKFMVYLQKENIIDESGMPKERFSAEFPKEGPSILRIQQVVRGDSAAYFCASSTGQNTEAFFGQGTRLTVV.